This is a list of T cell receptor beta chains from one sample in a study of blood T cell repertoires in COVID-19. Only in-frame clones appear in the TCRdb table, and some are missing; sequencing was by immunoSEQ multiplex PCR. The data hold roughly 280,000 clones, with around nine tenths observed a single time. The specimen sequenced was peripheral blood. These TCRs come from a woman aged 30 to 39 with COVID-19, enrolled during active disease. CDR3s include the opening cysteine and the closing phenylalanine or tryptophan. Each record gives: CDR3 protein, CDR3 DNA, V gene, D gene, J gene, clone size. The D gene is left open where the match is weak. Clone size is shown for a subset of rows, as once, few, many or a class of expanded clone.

cdr3_aa: CASSQATGGSRETQYF; cdr3_nt: TGTGCCAGCAGCCAAGCGACAGGGGGCAGCAGGGAGACCCAGTACTTC; v_call: TRBV3-1/TRBV3-2; d_call: TRBD1; j_call: TRBJ2-5; clone_size: few
cdr3_aa: CASSALAGRQYF; cdr3_nt: TGTGCCAGCTCCGCCCTAGCGGGAAGGCAGTACTTC; v_call: TRBV2; d_call: TRBD2; j_call: TRBJ2-7; clone_size: NA
cdr3_aa: CASSSGGLALNTGELFF; cdr3_nt: TGTGCCAGCAGCTCAGGGGGCCTAGCGTTGAACACCGGGGAGCTGTTTTTT; v_call: TRBV5-4; d_call: TRBD1; j_call: TRBJ2-2; clone_size: NA
cdr3_aa: CASSQVGPGQFNQPQHF; cdr3_nt: TGCGCCAGCAGCCAAGTGGGGCCGGGACAGTTCAATCAGCCCCAGCATTTT; v_call: TRBV4-1; d_call: TRBD1; j_call: TRBJ1-5; clone_size: NA
cdr3_aa: CASSQDQVPRETQYF; cdr3_nt: TGCGCCAGCAGCCAAGATCAGGTACCCCGAGAGACCCAGTACTTC; v_call: TRBV4-3; d_call: NA; j_call: TRBJ2-5; clone_size: many
cdr3_aa: CASSIPFPGELFF; cdr3_nt: TGTGCCAGCAGCATTCCGTTCCCCGGGGAGCTGTTTTTT; v_call: TRBV7-9; d_call: NA; j_call: TRBJ2-2; clone_size: NA
cdr3_aa: CASSPGTGRSYEQYF; cdr3_nt: TGTGCCAGCAGCCCCGGGACAGGGCGCTCCTACGAGCAGTACTTC; v_call: TRBV2; d_call: TRBD1; j_call: TRBJ2-7; clone_size: NA
cdr3_aa: CASSWGGEKLFF; cdr3_nt: TGCGCCAGCAGCTGGGGGGGTGAAAAACTGTTTTTT; v_call: TRBV5-1; d_call: NA; j_call: TRBJ1-4; clone_size: once
cdr3_aa: CASSQIDRDGHEQYF; cdr3_nt: TGCGCCAGCAGCCAAATCGACAGGGATGGGCACGAGCAGTACTTC; v_call: TRBV4-3; d_call: TRBD1; j_call: TRBJ2-7; clone_size: few
cdr3_aa: CASQTGAESPLHF; cdr3_nt: TGTGCCAGCCAGACAGGGGCTGAATCACCCCTCCACTTT; v_call: TRBV27; d_call: TRBD1; j_call: TRBJ1-6; clone_size: NA
cdr3_aa: CASSVDRNYGYTF; cdr3_nt: TGTGCCAGCAGTGTCGACAGGAACTATGGCTACACCTTC; v_call: TRBV2; d_call: NA; j_call: TRBJ1-2; clone_size: NA
cdr3_aa: CASSFPLDRATEAFF; cdr3_nt: TGTGCCAGCAGTTTCCCACTAGACAGGGCCACTGAAGCTTTCTTT; v_call: TRBV6-6; d_call: TRBD1; j_call: TRBJ1-1; clone_size: once
cdr3_aa: CATSDWTSGDEQFF; cdr3_nt: TGTGCCACCAGTGATTGGACTAGCGGCGATGAGCAGTTCTTC; v_call: TRBV24-1; d_call: TRBD2; j_call: TRBJ2-1; clone_size: NA
cdr3_aa: CASSGTSVQSSGANVLTF; cdr3_nt: TGTGCCAGTAGCGGGACTAGCGTACAAAGCTCTGGGGCCAACGTCCTGACTTTC; v_call: TRBV19; d_call: TRBD2; j_call: TRBJ2-6; clone_size: NA
cdr3_aa: CASSSLPGGGNQPQHF; cdr3_nt: TGTGCCAGCAGTTCCTTACCAGGGGGTGGCAATCAGCCCCAGCATTTT; v_call: TRBV27; d_call: TRBD1; j_call: TRBJ1-5; clone_size: few
cdr3_aa: CASTARAYEQYF; cdr3_nt: TGTGCCAGCACGGCGCGGGCCTACGAGCAGTACTTC; v_call: TRBV2; d_call: NA; j_call: TRBJ2-7; clone_size: NA
cdr3_aa: CATSEGTGETNVLTF; cdr3_nt: TGTGCCACCAGTGAGGGGACAGGGGAGACCAACGTCCTGACTTTC; v_call: TRBV24-1; d_call: TRBD1; j_call: TRBJ2-6; clone_size: once
cdr3_aa: CASSQRGTTGELFF; cdr3_nt: TGTGCCAGCAGCCAAAGGGGGACCACCGGGGAGCTGTTTTTT; v_call: TRBV3-1/TRBV3-2; d_call: NA; j_call: TRBJ2-2; clone_size: NA
cdr3_aa: CASMDWTSSYEQYF; cdr3_nt: TGTGCCAGCATGGACTGGACTAGCTCCTACGAGCAGTACTTC; v_call: TRBV28; d_call: TRBD2; j_call: TRBJ2-7; clone_size: NA
cdr3_aa: CASSLFGYNEQFF; cdr3_nt: TGTGCCAGCAGTTTATTCGGCTACAATGAGCAGTTCTTC; v_call: TRBV28; d_call: NA; j_call: TRBJ2-1; clone_size: NA
cdr3_aa: CAWSSGTGYADTQYF; cdr3_nt: TGTGCCTGGAGCAGCGGGACAGGTTATGCAGATACGCAGTATTTT; v_call: TRBV30; d_call: NA; j_call: TRBJ2-3; clone_size: NA
cdr3_aa: CASSPRPGGTEAFF; cdr3_nt: TGCGCCAGCAGCCCCAGACCAGGGGGCACTGAAGCTTTCTTT; v_call: TRBV5-1; d_call: TRBD1; j_call: TRBJ1-1; clone_size: few
cdr3_aa: CASSPIRDNQPQHF; cdr3_nt: TGTGCCAGCTCCCCAATCAGGGACAATCAGCCCCAGCATTTT; v_call: TRBV18; d_call: NA; j_call: TRBJ1-5; clone_size: NA
cdr3_aa: CASSPSLGSHQPQHF; cdr3_nt: TGTGCCAGCAGCCCTAGCCTCGGATCGCATCAGCCCCAGCATTTT; v_call: TRBV28; d_call: NA; j_call: TRBJ1-5; clone_size: NA
cdr3_aa: CASSPRTSQYEQYF; cdr3_nt: TGTGCCAGCAGCCCACGGACTAGCCAGTACGAGCAGTACTTC; v_call: TRBV7-2; d_call: TRBD2; j_call: TRBJ2-7; clone_size: NA
cdr3_aa: CASSEGAGYTF; cdr3_nt: TGTGCCAGCAGTGAAGGGGCTGGCTACACCTTC; v_call: TRBV25-1; d_call: NA; j_call: TRBJ1-2; clone_size: NA
cdr3_aa: CASSTYAGVSYNEQFF; cdr3_nt: TGTGCCAGCAGTACTTATGCGGGAGTCTCCTACAATGAGCAGTTCTTC; v_call: TRBV7-9; d_call: TRBD2; j_call: TRBJ2-1; clone_size: NA
cdr3_aa: CASSLAEYNEQFF; cdr3_nt: TGTGCCAGCAGTCTAGCGGAGTACAATGAGCAGTTCTTC; v_call: TRBV6-2/TRBV6-3; d_call: TRBD2; j_call: TRBJ2-1; clone_size: NA
cdr3_aa: CASILLAGQYF; cdr3_nt: TGTGCCAGCATCCTACTAGCGGGGCAGTACTTC; v_call: TRBV2; d_call: TRBD2; j_call: TRBJ2-7; clone_size: NA
cdr3_aa: CASKSLSGTTNEKLFF; cdr3_nt: TGTGCCAGCAAGAGTCTCTCAGGGACAACTAATGAAAAACTGTTTTTT; v_call: TRBV6-6; d_call: NA; j_call: TRBJ1-4; clone_size: NA
cdr3_aa: CASSRKGAQDQIYGYTF; cdr3_nt: TGTGCCAGTAGTCGTAAGGGGGCCCAGGACCAAATCTATGGCTACACCTTC; v_call: TRBV19; d_call: TRBD1; j_call: TRBJ1-2; clone_size: NA
cdr3_aa: CASRSTGGNQPQHF; cdr3_nt: TGTGCCAGCAGGAGTACAGGAGGCAATCAGCCCCAGCATTTT; v_call: TRBV6-5; d_call: NA; j_call: TRBJ1-5; clone_size: NA
cdr3_aa: CASSQGPNTGELFF; cdr3_nt: TGTGCCAGCAGCCAAGGGCCGAACACCGGGGAGCTGTTTTTT; v_call: TRBV3-1/TRBV3-2; d_call: NA; j_call: TRBJ2-2; clone_size: NA
cdr3_aa: CASSILGEGGGQPQHF; cdr3_nt: TGTGCCAGTAGTATACTGGGGGAGGGCGGGGGACAGCCCCAGCATTTT; v_call: TRBV19; d_call: NA; j_call: TRBJ1-5; clone_size: few
cdr3_aa: CASSTGQGPYGYTF; cdr3_nt: TGTGCCAGCAGCACGGGACAGGGCCCCTATGGCTACACCTTC; v_call: TRBV7-2; d_call: TRBD1; j_call: TRBJ1-2; clone_size: NA
cdr3_aa: CASSGQGGETQYF; cdr3_nt: TGTGCCAGCAGCGGACAGGGCGGGGAGACCCAGTACTTC; v_call: TRBV6-5; d_call: TRBD1; j_call: TRBJ2-5; clone_size: NA
cdr3_aa: CASSSRGTSGSYEQFF; cdr3_nt: TGTGCCAGCAGCTCTCGGGGGACTAGCGGGAGCTATGAGCAGTTCTTC; v_call: TRBV13; d_call: TRBD2; j_call: TRBJ2-1; clone_size: NA
cdr3_aa: CASTRVMNTEAFF; cdr3_nt: TGTGCCAGCACGAGGGTGATGAACACTGAAGCTTTCTTT; v_call: TRBV6-5; d_call: NA; j_call: TRBJ1-1; clone_size: NA
cdr3_aa: CATRASGLSYNEQFF; cdr3_nt: TGTGCCACCCGAGCTAGCGGACTCTCCTACAATGAGCAGTTCTTC; v_call: TRBV28; d_call: TRBD2; j_call: TRBJ2-1; clone_size: NA
cdr3_aa: CASGSGETQYF; cdr3_nt: TGTGCCAGCGGGAGTGGAGAGACCCAGTACTTC; v_call: TRBV19; d_call: NA; j_call: TRBJ2-5; clone_size: NA
cdr3_aa: CASSEVKKTQYF; cdr3_nt: TGTGCCAGCAGTGAAGTAAAAAAGACCCAGTACTTC; v_call: TRBV6-1; d_call: NA; j_call: TRBJ2-5; clone_size: few
cdr3_aa: CASSLEWGGENTIYF; cdr3_nt: TGCGCCAGCAGCTTGGAGTGGGGAGGGGAAAACACCATATATTTT; v_call: TRBV5-1; d_call: NA; j_call: TRBJ1-3; clone_size: NA
cdr3_aa: CASSPGLAGVGEQFF; cdr3_nt: TGTGCCAGCAGCCCGGGACTAGCGGGAGTCGGGGAGCAGTTCTTC; v_call: TRBV7-3; d_call: TRBD2; j_call: TRBJ2-1; clone_size: NA